This TCR beta chain derives from a study of T cell repertoires in cytomegalovirus infection. Looking at the study overall: Public TCR beta signature analysis indicated the presence of both CMV infection and matching HLA type. Study-wide points: CMV-specific HLA-C-restricted TCR beta clonotypes dominated the ex vivo response.

TCRdb reprocessed the reads with MiXCR, giving one entry per CDR3 protein. In the table there are some 560,000 distinct CDR3 sequences, roughly 42% of which are singletons. Turning to this clonotype: The antigen remains unidentified. This may come from a read error, since a much larger clone is one base off.

The CDR3 contains 15 residues. CDR1 MNHEY and CDR2 SVGEGT come from the germline V gene. The sequence derives from a human donor in good health (CMV status not recorded). Some clones in this sample may be carry-over from other donors' samples. The specimen comprised cultured PBMCs, sampled from culture after CMV antigen stimulation. The V and J genes are TRBV6-2 or TRBV6-3 and TRBJ1-5, with no clear D. The CDR3 spells CASSKPFSSNQPQQF. In DNA form, the CDR3 reads TGTGCCAGCAGTAAACCTTTCAGTAGCAATCAGCCCCAGCAGTTT.